These T cell receptor beta chains were read from a single sample in a study of T cells after posttransplantation cyclophosphamide. The protocol was immunoSEQ multiplex PCR, while the TCRdb copy is restricted to in-frame clones and leaves out a portion. The sample contains 40,000 to 55,000 clones, none occurring once; around 2.1% lies in the top ten. The material sequenced was PBMCs. The receptors were gathered from a man in his forties or fifties in good health, CMV-negative, and a related stem cell transplant donor. Both conserved end residues are part of each CDR3. D genes are given only for firm matches. Size values are once, few and many counts, or a class for expanded clones, and some rows have none.

clone_size	v_call	d_call	j_call	cdr3_nt	cdr3_aa
.	TRBV11-2	.	TRBJ1-2	TGTGCCAGCAGCGCCAGGGGATTAGCTAACTATGGCTACACCTTC	CASSARGLANYGYTF
many	TRBV2	TRBD1	TRBJ1-5	TGTGCCAGCAACAACAGGGGGAACAATCAGCCCCAGCATTTT	CASNNRGNNQPQHF
.	TRBV7-2	.	TRBJ1-5	TGTGCCAGCAATATACAGAGCAATAGCAATCAGCCCCAGCATTTT	CASNIQSNSNQPQHF
many	TRBV19	TRBD2	TRBJ2-2	TGTGCCAGTAGTATGAGTAGCGGGAGCACCGGGGAGCTGTTTTTT	CASSMSSGSTGELFF
many	TRBV6-1	TRBD2	TRBJ2-7	TGTGCCAGCAGTGAAGCACCTAGCGGGGGTTTTTTGTACTTC	CASSEAPSGGFLYF
many	TRBV9	.	TRBJ1-6	TGTGCCAGCAGCGCCCCAGCTCAGGGGAGTCCTAATTCACCCCTCCACTTT	CASSAPAQGSPNSPLHF
many	TRBV7-2	TRBD2	TRBJ2-7	TGTGCCAGCAGCTCTACTAGCGGGGTCTACGAGCAGTACTTC	CASSSTSGVYEQYF
many	TRBV30	TRBD2	TRBJ2-1	TGTGCCTGGGCTAGCGGGAATTACAATGAGCAGTTCTTC	CAWASGNYNEQFF
many	TRBV5-6	TRBD1	TRBJ2-3	TGTGCCAGCAGCTTGCCGGGACAGCCTAGCACAGATACGCAGTATTTT	CASSLPGQPSTDTQYF
.	TRBV10-3	.	TRBJ2-3	TGTGCCGCTGACGGTACGGGGTTTCCAGATACGCAGTATTTT	CAADGTGFPDTQYF
.	TRBV18	TRBD1	TRBJ2-7	TGTGCCAGCTCATCCTCCGGGACAGGGGTCTACGAGCAGTACTTC	CASSSSGTGVYEQYF
few	TRBV7-9	TRBD1	TRBJ1-5	TGTGCCAGCAGCTCGACAGGGGGGCCCAATCAGCCCCAGCATTTT	CASSSTGGPNQPQHF
many	TRBV6-4	TRBD1	TRBJ1-1	TGTGCCAGCAGTAAAGACAGGGTGAACACTGAAGCTTTCTTT	CASSKDRVNTEAFF
.	TRBV7-9	TRBD1	TRBJ1-5	TGTGCCAGCAGCAAACTAAGCGGGACAGGGGGCATTGAGCCCCAGCATTTT	CASSKLSGTGGIEPQHF
.	TRBV11-3	TRBD2	TRBJ2-5	TGTGCCAGCAGCCGCCAGGGGGCAGGGAGGACTAGCGGGAGAATAGAGACCCAGTACTTC	CASSRQGAGRTSGRIETQYF
many	TRBV19	.	TRBJ2-6	TGTGCCAGTAGTATAGGACGGACTTACTCTGGGGCCAACGTCCTGACTTTC	CASSIGRTYSGANVLTF
many	TRBV19	.	TRBJ2-7	TGTGCCAGTAGTCCGGACTCGCGGACCACCACCTACGAGCAGTACTTC	CASSPDSRTTTYEQYF
many	TRBV5-1	.	TRBJ1-4	TGCGCCAGCAGCTTGCAAGGGCAGGGGAATGAAAAACTGTTTTTT	CASSLQGQGNEKLFF
few	TRBV18	TRBD2	TRBJ2-3	TGTGCCAGCTCACCACTGGCTAGCGGGAACACAGATACGCAGTATTTT	CASSPLASGNTDTQYF
many	TRBV15	.	TRBJ1-5	TGTGCCACCAGCAGAGATCTGGCCCAGCCCCAGCATTTT	CATSRDLAQPQHF
many	TRBV18	.	TRBJ1-5	TGTGCCAGCTCACCACAGGGGAATCAGCCCCAGCATTTT	CASSPQGNQPQHF
many	TRBV11-3	.	TRBJ2-4	TGTGCCAGCAGCCTAACCGTAGCCAAAAACATTCAGTACTTC	CASSLTVAKNIQYF
many	TRBV6-1	TRBD2	TRBJ2-4	TGTGCCAGCAGTGATTGGGGGGGAGCCAAAAACATTCAGTACTTC	CASSDWGGAKNIQYF